This T cell receptor (beta chain) is from a study of naive and memory T cell subsets. An equimolar mix of two oligonucleotides served as the beta constant-region primer for TRBC1 and TRBC2. TCRdb itself ran the UMI-ligation and nested PCR reads through MiXCR, one entry per CDR3 protein. Found here are fewer than 30,000 distinct CDR3 sequences, 9.5% to 12% of them singletons; the top ten hold roughly 15%. Looked up from germline, CDR1 is MNHEY and CDR2 is SMNVEV (reference sequence). Trimming at V came to 6 bases and at J to 4 bases, leaving 9 bases not matched to a gene. The CDR3 is 16 amino acids. This chain links TRBV27 with TRBJ1-1, with 12 nucleotides matching TRBD1. Sequencing was performed on effector memory CD4+ T cells from blood. The sample's subset: effector memory, CD45RA- CD27-. This sequence was found in a human donor in good health. The CDR3 DNA reads TGTGCCAGCAGATACCGGGACAGGGGGCCTATCACTGAAGCTTTCTTT. Its protein product is CASRYRDRGPITEAFF.